This is a list of T cell receptor beta chains from one sample in a study of cytomegalovirus exposure and HLA in healthy donors. TCRdb's copy holds only in-frame clones and misses some; the assay was immunoSEQ multiplex PCR. Here the sample spans fewer than 200,000 clones, roughly 86% being singletons. Sequencing was done on a sample of PBMCs. The receptors derive from a man between 35 and 55 years old in good health and CMV-seropositive. CDR3s include the opening cysteine and the closing phenylalanine or tryptophan. A D gene is named only where the DNA matches it firmly. A row's size may be missing; if present it is once, few, many or a size class.

v_gene	abundance	j_gene	d_gene	CDR3nt	CDR3aa
TRBV6-6	NA	TRBJ2-3	TRBD1	TGTGCCAGCAGCATTGGGACAGGCCGTAATACGCAGTATTTT	CASSIGTGRNTQYF
TRBV7-2	NA	TRBJ2-2	TRBD2	TGTGCCAGCAGCTTAGAGGCGGGGGGGAACACCGGGGAGCTGTTTTTT	CASSLEAGGNTGELFF
TRBV5-1	NA	TRBJ1-1	NA	TGCGCCAGCAGCTTGGGAATACAGAACACTGAAGCTTTCTTT	CASSLGIQNTEAFF
TRBV9	NA	TRBJ1-1	NA	TGTGCCAGCAGCGTCGAGGGGAACACTGAAGCTTTCTTT	CASSVEGNTEAFF
TRBV29-1	NA	TRBJ2-7	TRBD1	TGCAGCGTCAGGACAGGACCTGCCTACGAGCAGTACTTC	CSVRTGPAYEQYF
TRBV7-8	NA	TRBJ2-2	NA	TGTGCCAGCACCGCGATTGAGCTGCTGAACACCGGGGAGCTGTTTTTT	CASTAIELLNTGELFF
TRBV5-1	NA	TRBJ1-1	TRBD1	TGCGCCAGCAGCTTGGGGGACAGGGGGCTAGGCACTGAAGCTTTCTTT	CASSLGDRGLGTEAFF
TRBV28	few	TRBJ2-1	TRBD1	TGTGCCAGCAGACGACAGGGGTATGAGCAGTTCTTC	CASRRQGYEQFF
TRBV6-1	once	TRBJ1-5	NA	TGTGCCAGCAGTGAAGCAGGGCAGGGAACGCAGCCCCAGCATTTT	CASSEAGQGTQPQHF
TRBV4-1	few	TRBJ2-7	TRBD2	TGCGCCAGCAGCCAGGCCCCAGGACTAGGGAGGTACGAGCAGTACTTC	CASSQAPGLGRYEQYF
TRBV7-2	NA	TRBJ2-1	NA	TGTGCCAGCAGCTTAACCACGGGGAGGAATGAGCAGTTCTTC	CASSLTTGRNEQFF
TRBV6-4	NA	TRBJ2-1	NA	TGTGCCAGCAGTGTCGAGGGTTACAATGAGCAGTTCTTC	CASSVEGYNEQFF
TRBV19	NA	TRBJ1-2	NA	TGTGCCAGTAGTATCGAGGGTTCAGCTAACTATGGCTACACCTTC	CASSIEGSANYGYTF
TRBV10-2	NA	TRBJ2-1	NA	TGCGCCAGCAGTGAGTCCACGGGATACAATGAGCAGTTCTTC	CASSESTGYNEQFF
TRBV9	NA	TRBJ2-3	NA	TGTGCCAGCTCGCTCGACTCACGCACAGATACGCAGTATTTT	CASSLDSRTDTQYF
TRBV5-1	NA	TRBJ1-2	TRBD1	TGCGCCAGCAGGTTGGGACAGGGGGATAACTATGGCTACACCTTC	CASRLGQGDNYGYTF
TRBV5-1	NA	TRBJ2-2	TRBD2	TGCGCCAGCAGCACTCTAGCGGGGAAGGGCGGGGAGCTGTTTTTT	CASSTLAGKGGELFF
TRBV29-1	NA	TRBJ2-7	TRBD2	TGCAGCGTTGGAGCGGGAAGCGTCTACGAGCAGTACTTC	CSVGAGSVYEQYF
TRBV19	NA	TRBJ1-2	NA	TGTGCCAGTAGTCCGGGAGTCTATGGCTACACCTTC	CASSPGVYGYTF
TRBV7-6	NA	TRBJ2-7	TRBD1	TGTGCCAGCAGCCTCTCCGGGACAGGCTACGAGCAGTACTTC	CASSLSGTGYEQYF
TRBV2	few	TRBJ2-1	NA	TGTGCCAGCAAAAATAGACTTAACAATGAGCAGTTCTTC	CASKNRLNNEQFF
TRBV2	NA	TRBJ2-7	TRBD1	TGTGCCAGCAGTGAAGGGACAGGCTGGTCCTACGAGCAGTACTTC	CASSEGTGWSYEQYF
TRBV25-1	NA	TRBJ2-4	NA	TGTGCCAGCAGTGAATGGGAAAACGGGGACATTCAGTACTTC	CASSEWENGDIQYF
TRBV6-1	NA	TRBJ2-7	TRBD1	TGTGCCAGCAGGCGACAGGGGGCGTACGAGCAGTACTTC	CASRRQGAYEQYF
TRBV6-5	NA	TRBJ1-5	NA	TGTGCCAGCAGTTACGGGACTACCGATCAGCCCCAGCATTTT	CASSYGTTDQPQHF
TRBV20-1	NA	TRBJ2-5	NA	TGCAGTGCTAGAGTCCCTGAGACCCAGTACTTC	CSARVPETQYF
TRBV2	NA	TRBJ2-3	TRBD2	TGTGCCACCCGACTAGCAGCAGATACGCAGTATTTT	CATRLAADTQYF
TRBV28	NA	TRBJ2-7	TRBD2	TGTGCCAGCAGTTTAGGGACTATGCTCGGCGAGCAGTACTTC	CASSLGTMLGEQYF
TRBV28	NA	TRBJ1-2	TRBD1	TGTGCCAGCAGTTTCCCAGGACAGGGGCATGGCTACACCTTC	CASSFPGQGHGYTF
TRBV7-9	few	TRBJ2-1	NA	TGTGCCAGCAGCCCTCGCGGGGATGAGCAGTTCTTC	CASSPRGDEQFF
TRBV7-9	NA	TRBJ2-7	NA	TGTGCCAGCAGCTTTTCGGGAGACCTCTACGAGCAGTACTTC	CASSFSGDLYEQYF
TRBV7-2	NA	TRBJ1-3	NA	TGTGCGTCGGTGAGCTCTGGAAACACCATATATTTT	CASVSSGNTIYF
TRBV19	NA	TRBJ2-1	TRBD1	TGTGCCAGTAGTATAGACTCGACAGGGCCATTACAGTACAATGAGCAGTTCTTC	CASSIDSTGPLQYNEQFF
TRBV27	NA	TRBJ1-6	NA	TGTGCCAGTAGCCCGACCCCGACAGGTGGTTCACCCCTCCACTTT	CASSPTPTGGSPLHF
TRBV5-1	once	TRBJ2-3	TRBD2	TGCGCCAGCAGCTCACTAGCGGGGACAGATACGCAGTATTTT	CASSSLAGTDTQYF
TRBV7-8	NA	TRBJ1-1	TRBD1	TGTGCCAGCAGCTTAAACCGGGACAGGGAGGGTGAAGCTTTCTTT	CASSLNRDREGEAFF
TRBV7-7	NA	TRBJ2-3	TRBD2	TGTGCCAGCAGCTTGGGACTAGCGAGCACAGATACGCAGTATTTT	CASSLGLASTDTQYF
TRBV13	NA	TRBJ2-1	TRBD2	TGTGCCAGCAGCGAACAAGCGGGAGGGCCAGGGGTTAGGGAGCAGTTCTTC	CASSEQAGGPGVREQFF
TRBV6-5	NA	TRBJ2-7	NA	TGTGCCAGCAGTTACCACAAGGACAGATCCTCCTACGAGCAGTACTTC	CASSYHKDRSSYEQYF
TRBV29-1	NA	TRBJ2-3	NA	TGCAGCGTTGACGGCGGAAGTAACACAGATACGCAGTATTTT	CSVDGGSNTDTQYF
TRBV4-1	NA	TRBJ2-7	TRBD1	TGCGCTACCAGGGGGACAGAGTACGAGCAGTACTTC	CATRGTEYEQYF